This T cell receptor (beta chain) was recovered during a study of PD-L1 blockade in urothelial cancer. This clone is a singleton in its sample. Per germline, CDR1 SEHNR and CDR2 FQNEAQ (reference sequence). CDR3 length: 18 amino acids. J was trimmed by 1 base and V by 0 bases; bases with no gene match: 10. Sequencing was performed with immunoSEQ multiplex PCR; in TCRdb, only in-frame clones are kept and a portion is missing. The data hold approximately 71,000 clones, with about 88% observed a single time. The source material was PBMCs, sampled around atezolizumab (anti-PD-L1) treatment. The chain couples TRBV7-9 to TRBJ2-5; 8 nucleotides agree with TRBD2. The receptor comes from a man aged 60 to 75 with urothelial cancer. DNA for the CDR3: TGTGCCAGCAGCTTAGCTACCGGGACTAGGGCCCCCCAAGAGACCCAGTACTTC. This codes for CASSLATGTRAPQETQYF.